The 8 T cell receptor beta chains listed next were all sequenced from one sample in a study of cytomegalovirus exposure and HLA in healthy donors. PCR employed 60 Vbeta and 13 Jbeta primers. The data were produced by immunoSEQ multiplex PCR, yet TCRdb's version contains in-frame clones alone and is incomplete. The sample yields approximately 200,000 clones, about four fifths seen once. Sequencing input: PBMCs. The receptors come from a boy under 10 years old in good health and CMV-seronegative.

The chain combines TRBV29-1 with TRBJ2-4; D gene ambiguous. The ends were cut back, 1 base at V and 12 bases at J, with 10 bases in the middle. Germline V lookup: CDR1 SQVTM, CDR2 ANQGSEA. The CDR3 extends over 11 amino acids. The CDR3 DNA reads as TGCAGCGTTGAAGCAGAGGCCGATCAGTACTTC. Translating it yields CSVEAEADQYF.

The V and J genes are TRBV7-9 and TRBJ2-7; 7 bases are a match to TRBD1. The CDR3 runs 14 residues. Unmatched junction bases numbered 2, after V lost 3 bases and J lost 0 bases. In germline, CDR1 is SEHNR, CDR2 FQNEAQ (reference sequence). For the CDR3, the DNA is TGTGCCAGCAGCTTTGGACAGGACTCCTACGAGCAGTACTTC. This sequence encodes CASSFGQDSYEQYF.

The rearrangement joins TRBV6-5 to TRBJ1-1; possibly TRBD1 for D (6 bases). Germline assignment: CDR1 MNHEY and CDR2 SVGAGI. The CDR3 extends over 14 amino acids. Trimming pared 6 bases from V and 5 bases from J, leaving 16 bases between. The CDR3 DNA follows: TGTGCCAGCAGCAAGCAAGGGGGGGGAACTGAAGCTTTCTTT. Protein: CASSKQGGGTEAFF.

This chain joins TRBV10-1 and TRBJ2-7, with D tentatively TRBD1 (6 bases). The CDR3 runs 13 residues. Germline V lookup: CDR1 WNHNN, CDR2 SYGVQD (reference sequence). The ends were cut back, 2 bases at V and 4 bases at J, with 9 bases in the middle. The chain's CDR3 is CASSETRGYEQYF. CDR3 nucleotides: TGCGCCAGCAGTGAGACCAGGGGTTACGAGCAGTACTTC.

The chain has TRBV6-5 and TRBJ2-7; TRBD1 matches 9 bases. V lost 2 bases and J lost 2; bases outside the gene matches: 7. The CDR3 totals 16 residues. In germline, CDR1 is MNHEY, CDR2 SVGAGI. The CDR3 DNA sequence: TGTGCCAGCAGTTACGGTTTCGGACAGGGGCCCTACGAGCAGTACTTC. This gives the protein CASSYGFGQGPYEQYF.

The J gene is TRBJ1-2, the V gene TRBV7-8; no clear D gene. Germline V gives CDR1 SGHVS, CDR2 FQNEAQ. This CDR3 spans 16 amino acids. The V end lost 1 base, the J end lost 7 bases, and 19 bases lay between the germline ends. CDR3 coding DNA: TGTGCCAGCAGCTTAGGAGATGCGGGCTCGAAGTTTGGCTACACCTTC. Translated, it gives CASSLGDAGSKFGYTF.

V and J are TRBV5-1 and TRBJ2-3, with TRBD2 as a possible D gene (7 bases). Germline CDR1 is SGHRS and CDR2 is YFSETQ. The V and J ends lost 3 bases and 0 bases respectively, with 17 bases between them. The CDR3 sequence is 17 residues long. The CDR3 region has the DNA TGCGCCAGCAGCTCCGTTTGGCGGGGGCTTAGCACAGATACGCAGTATTTT. Its translation: CASSSVWRGLSTDTQYF.

The chain links TRBV5-6 to TRBJ1-4; TRBD1 might be the D (5 bases). Germline CDR1 is SGHDT and CDR2 is YYEEEE. V was shortened by 4 bases and J by 9 bases, with 19 bases between the two germline ends. The CDR3 loop spans 15 amino acids. The CDR3 is CASSPQRGPLKKLFF. CDR3 in DNA: TGTGCCAGCAGCCCGCAGCGGGGCCCACTGAAAAAACTGTTTTTT.